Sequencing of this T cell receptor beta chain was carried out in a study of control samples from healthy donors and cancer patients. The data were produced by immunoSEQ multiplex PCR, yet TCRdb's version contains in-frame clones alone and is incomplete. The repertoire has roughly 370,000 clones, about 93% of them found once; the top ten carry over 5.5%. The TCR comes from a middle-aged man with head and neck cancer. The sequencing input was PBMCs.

In DNA, the CDR3 is TGTGCTAGTGGTTTCAACCCGGCGAACACTGAAGCTTTCTTT. Protein: CASGFNPANTEAFF. The chain uses TRBV12-5 and TRBJ1-1; D unclear. The CDR3 runs 14 residues. The germline V gene has CDR1 LGHNT and CDR2 FRNRAP. Trimming stripped 3 bases from V and 1 base from J, with 9 bases between. Full variable domain (rest looked up from reference TRBV12-5 and TRBJ1-1): DARVTQTPRHKVTEMGQEVTMRCQPILGHNTVFWYRQTMMQGLELLAYFRNRAPLDDSGMPKDRFSAEMPDATLATLKIQPSEPRDSAVYFCASGFNPANTEAFFGQGTRLTVV.